Listed below are T cell receptor beta chains from one sample, sequenced in a study of CD8 T cells in ankylosing spondylitis. One entry per CDR3 protein, called by TCRdb with MiXCR from the 5' RACE reads. The data contain a few hundred thousand distinct CDR3 sequences, 17% of them singletons. What was sequenced was blood, either unsorted or a sorted T cell fraction (not recorded which). These receptors all come from a male donor with ankylosing spondylitis. The conserved cysteine and the conserved F or W are not part of the CDR3 here.

V: TRBV28
CDR3: ASSSGLAGARD

V: TRBV20-1
CDR3: SARDDGRKNTEAF

V: TRBV7-2
CDR3: ASSVGLLTASTDTQY

V: TRBV5-1
CDR3: ASNSGSGPGELF

V: TRBV30
CDR3: AWAQAPGQF

V: TRBV20-1
CDR3: SAPPRQGAGYNEQF

V: TRBV27
CDR3: ASSLFNRGSEKLF

V: TRBV5-1
CDR3: ASSFDRVVGYT

V: TRBV7-9
CDR3: ASSPRGVGTDTQY

V: TRBV29-1
CDR3: SVNTGASEKLF

V: TRBV7-9
CDR3: ASSLGDRLNGYT

V: TRBV3-1
CDR3: ASSYIDRGHLYNEQF

V: TRBV29-1
CDR3: SVEKGGAFAKDGELF

V: TRBV5-6
CDR3: ASSLVDGYT

V: TRBV11-2
CDR3: ASGRAALDTQY

V: TRBV12-3/TRBV12-4
CDR3: ASSSRPLAGEKKNIQY

V: TRBV5-1
CDR3: ASSLETGTGYGYT

V: TRBV5-1
CDR3: ASSWGGGETQY

V: TRBV12-3/TRBV12-4
CDR3: ASSLQGARGYT

V: TRBV15
CDR3: ATGRESLMNTEAF

V: TRBV7-9
CDR3: ASSLVPQGTFGYT

V: TRBV3-1
CDR3: ASRMTGYSYEQY

V: TRBV6-5
CDR3: ASSYEAARNTEAF

V: TRBV6-5
CDR3: ASSYTEYTDSGEQY

V: TRBV19
CDR3: ASTPTWDVGELF

V: TRBV30
CDR3: AWSAELPPVGGYT

V: TRBV5-1
CDR3: ASSLADRDYNSPLH

V: TRBV4-3
CDR3: ASSQDGTGYNNEQF

V: TRBV7-8
CDR3: ASSFRGGPANTGELF

V: TRBV20-1
CDR3: SAAPTGTEAF

V: TRBV7-8
CDR3: ASSPGLRGGITDTQY

V: TRBV20-1
CDR3: SADTDAEQY

V: TRBV4-3
CDR3: ASSPGLAGLTGELF

V: TRBV20-1
CDR3: SASIGPSNQPQH

V: TRBV30
CDR3: AGVYRRGEQF

V: TRBV4-2
CDR3: ASSQGPQSDVSGNTIY

V: TRBV6-1
CDR3: ASSIGPKGTQF

V: TRBV7-3
CDR3: ASSPGSSYGETQY

V: TRBV5-1
CDR3: ASSYGELIEQF

V: TRBV20-1
CDR3: SAQRNEQF

V: TRBV5-1
CDR3: ASSAEGGSNQPQH

V: TRBV6-2/TRBV6-3
CDR3: ASSSMLAGEVGYNEQF

V: TRBV6-1
CDR3: ASIAGWSYNEQF

V: TRBV28
CDR3: ASSLGGSDTEAF

V: TRBV21-1
CDR3: ASSKARTSGRTSTDTQY